This is a list of T cell receptor beta chains from one sample in a study of T cell responses to AZD1222 COVID-19 vaccine. This table comes from immunoSEQ multiplex PCR, and its TCRdb copy is limited to in-frame clones, with some not included. The table includes more than 100,000 clones, around 91% detected once. Sequencing used peripheral blood, obtained on day 0 of AZD1222 vaccination. The receptor set was obtained from an adult in good health. Both conserved end residues are part of each CDR3.

V gene,J gene,CDR3 length,CDR3 protein
TRBV19,TRBJ1-1,14,CASSIDGDNTEAFF
TRBV19,TRBJ1-2,16,CASSAATRGIDYGYTF
TRBV6-5,TRBJ1-6,14,CASSSSRGNSPLHF
TRBV29-1,TRBJ2-1,12,CSDRGDGNEQFF
TRBV2,TRBJ1-5,14,CASSEGGRGQPQHF
TRBV19,TRBJ2-1,19,CASSIGLRGRLALRNEQFF
TRBV6-5,TRBJ1-3,15,CASSYSGQNGSTIYF
TRBV27,TRBJ2-2,15,CATAPRDSYTGELFF
TRBV7-9,TRBJ1-2,15,CASSTPRQGIAGYTF
TRBV16,TRBJ1-2,15,CASSQSGRGGYGYTF
TRBV28,TRBJ1-1,13,CTSTGARNTEAFF
TRBV5-1,TRBJ2-1,14,CASTRGLLYNEQFF
TRBV11-3,TRBJ2-7,18,CASSPRDRGSESSYEQYF
TRBV7-9,TRBJ2-3,16,CASSQRTGGMTDTQYF
TRBV7-9,TRBJ2-7,13,CASAGGVSYEQYF
TRBV7-2,TRBJ2-7,13,CASSSTRGYEQYF
TRBV7-6,TRBJ2-3,15,CASRLSGGSTDTQYF
TRBV12-3/TRBV12-4,TRBJ1-2,13,CASSPRTDYGYTF
TRBV5-5,TRBJ2-7,14,CASSLYSLSYEQYF
TRBV30,TRBJ2-5,15,CAWSGKGLAGWDQYF
TRBV5-1,TRBJ2-2,15,CASSSGTGNTGELFF
TRBV19,TRBJ2-3,15,CASSTSGGSTDTQYF
TRBV7-3,TRBJ1-1,13,CASSFLGGFEAFF
TRBV6-5,TRBJ1-4,15,CATYPPGQGNEKLFF
TRBV4-3,TRBJ1-5,15,CASSQDPMGNQPQHF
TRBV9,TRBJ2-2,13,CASSVMYSGELFF
TRBV15,TRBJ2-1,17,CATSRDRVLAANNEQFF
TRBV11-2,TRBJ1-1,13,CARSGAMNTEAFF
TRBV5-1,TRBJ1-2,15,CASSPRTGPSYGYTF
TRBV27,TRBJ2-7,9,CARAGDKYF
TRBV28,TRBJ2-3,15,CATEKWTSASDTQYF
TRBV7-2,TRBJ1-1,15,CASSLQGEGVPEAFF
TRBV6-5,TRBJ1-5,15,CASSKTGGSIQPQHF
TRBV5-5,TRBJ2-1,15,CASGKQESSYNEQFF
TRBV19,TRBJ1-3,16,CASSIMDTNPGNTIYF
TRBV9,TRBJ2-5,13,CASTPGAEETQYF
TRBV18,TRBJ2-2,16,CASSPPGTGITGELFF
TRBV7-2,TRBJ1-6,16,CASSPEGSQAHSPLHF
TRBV13,TRBJ2-5,15,CASSRQGTNQETQYF
TRBV9,TRBJ1-1,13,CASSVHMNTEAFF
TRBV4-1,TRBJ2-7,14,CASSQEAGYYEQYF
TRBV15,TRBJ2-7,13,CATSRDPGPEQYF
TRBV5-4,TRBJ2-3,14,CASRRDRGPDTQYF
TRBV28,TRBJ1-4,15,CASSLPGQGQEKLFF
TRBV5-1,TRBJ1-1,14,CASSGGIQNTEAFF
TRBV18,TRBJ1-3,15,CASSPGQGSGNTIYF
TRBV7-9,TRBJ1-5,15,CASSLGGARVKPQHF
TRBV2,TRBJ1-1,14,CASSGSGWDTEAFF
TRBV29-1,TRBJ2-7,11,CSVEDRYGQYF
TRBV5-5,TRBJ2-7,17,CASSLIGTGGSSYEQYF
TRBV5-1,TRBJ2-3,16,CASSLLSGGTADTQYF
TRBV5-1,TRBJ2-5,16,CASSEGGRGVSETQYF
TRBV28,TRBJ1-6,15,CASSLWQGDNSPLHF
TRBV7-9,TRBJ1-1,14,CASVYVGSNTEAFF
TRBV19,TRBJ1-6,14,CASRGQGIHSPLHF
TRBV7-8,TRBJ2-7,14,CASTMARIPYEQYF
TRBV6-5,TRBJ1-2,12,CAVGGLHYGYTF
TRBV4-1,TRBJ1-2,15,CASSQGAVTSYGYTF
TRBV11-2,TRBJ2-7,12,CASSLWGHEQYF
TRBV7-9,TRBJ2-6,14,CASSPSTGANVLTF